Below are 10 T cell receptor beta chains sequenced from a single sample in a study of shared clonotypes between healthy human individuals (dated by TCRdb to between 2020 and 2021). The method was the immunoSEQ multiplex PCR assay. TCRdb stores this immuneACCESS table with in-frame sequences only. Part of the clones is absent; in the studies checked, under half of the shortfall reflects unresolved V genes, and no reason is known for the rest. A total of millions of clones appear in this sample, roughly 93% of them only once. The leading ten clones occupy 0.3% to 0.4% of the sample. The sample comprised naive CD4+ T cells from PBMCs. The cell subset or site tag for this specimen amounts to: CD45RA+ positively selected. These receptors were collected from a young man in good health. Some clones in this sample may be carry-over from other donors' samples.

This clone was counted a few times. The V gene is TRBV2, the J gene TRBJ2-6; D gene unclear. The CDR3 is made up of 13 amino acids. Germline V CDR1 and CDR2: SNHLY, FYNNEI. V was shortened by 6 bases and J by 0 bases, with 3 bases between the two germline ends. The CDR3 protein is CASRDSGANVLTF. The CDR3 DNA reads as TGTGCCAGCAGGGACTCTGGGGCCAACGTCCTGACTTTC.

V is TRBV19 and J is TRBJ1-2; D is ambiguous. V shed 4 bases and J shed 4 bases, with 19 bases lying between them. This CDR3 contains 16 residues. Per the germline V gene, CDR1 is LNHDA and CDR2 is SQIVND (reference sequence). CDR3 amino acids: CASSNSLAGSRYGYTF. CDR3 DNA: TGTGCCAGTAGTAACAGTTTGGCGGGCAGCCGCTATGGCTACACCTTC.

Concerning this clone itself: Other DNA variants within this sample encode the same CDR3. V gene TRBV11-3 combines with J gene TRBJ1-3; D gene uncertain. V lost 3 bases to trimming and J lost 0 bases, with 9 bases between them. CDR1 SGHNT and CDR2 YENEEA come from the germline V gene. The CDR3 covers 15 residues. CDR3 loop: CASSLRSFSGNTIYF. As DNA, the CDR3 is TGTGCCAGCAGCTTGCGAAGCTTCTCTGGAAACACCATATATTTT. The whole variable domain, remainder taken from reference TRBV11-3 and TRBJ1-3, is EAGVVQSPRYKIIEKKQPVAFWCNPISGHNTLYWYLQNLGQGPELLIRYENEEAVDDSQLPKDRFSAERLKGVDSTLKIQPAELGDSAVYLCASSLRSFSGNTIYFGEGSWLTVV.

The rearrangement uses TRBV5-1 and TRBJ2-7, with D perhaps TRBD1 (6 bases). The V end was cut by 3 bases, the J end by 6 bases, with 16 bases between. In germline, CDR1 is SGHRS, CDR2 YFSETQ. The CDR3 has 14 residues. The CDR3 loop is CASSSATGQTEQYF. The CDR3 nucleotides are TGCGCCAGCAGCTCGGCGACCGGACAGACCGAGCAGTACTTC.

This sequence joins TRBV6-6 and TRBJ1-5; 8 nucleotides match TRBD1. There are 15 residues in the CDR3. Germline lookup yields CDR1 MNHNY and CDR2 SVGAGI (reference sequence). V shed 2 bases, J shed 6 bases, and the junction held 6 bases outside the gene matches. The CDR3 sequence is CASSYGAGGGQPQHF. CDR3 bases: TGTGCCAGCAGTTACGGGGCAGGGGGCGGTCAGCCCCAGCATTTT.

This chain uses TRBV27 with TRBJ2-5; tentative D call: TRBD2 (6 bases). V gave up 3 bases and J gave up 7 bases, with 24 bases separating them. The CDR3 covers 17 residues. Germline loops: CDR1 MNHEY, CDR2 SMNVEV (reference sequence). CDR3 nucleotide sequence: TGTGCCAGCAGTTTTCGGCGGCTCGGGACTCCCCACGCGACCCAGTACTTC. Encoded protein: CASSFRRLGTPHATQYF.

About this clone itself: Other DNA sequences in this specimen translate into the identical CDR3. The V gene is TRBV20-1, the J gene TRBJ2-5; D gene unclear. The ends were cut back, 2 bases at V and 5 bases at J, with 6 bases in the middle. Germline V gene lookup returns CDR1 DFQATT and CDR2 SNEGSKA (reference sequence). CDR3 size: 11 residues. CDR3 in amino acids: CSARLGETQYF. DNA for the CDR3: TGCAGTGCTAGACTAGGGGAGACCCAGTACTTC.

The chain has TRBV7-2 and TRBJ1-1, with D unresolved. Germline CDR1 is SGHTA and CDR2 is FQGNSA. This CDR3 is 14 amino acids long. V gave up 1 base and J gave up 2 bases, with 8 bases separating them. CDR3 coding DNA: TGTGCCAGCAGCTTAGAACGCAGAAACACTGAAGCTTTCTTT. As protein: CASSLERRNTEAFF.

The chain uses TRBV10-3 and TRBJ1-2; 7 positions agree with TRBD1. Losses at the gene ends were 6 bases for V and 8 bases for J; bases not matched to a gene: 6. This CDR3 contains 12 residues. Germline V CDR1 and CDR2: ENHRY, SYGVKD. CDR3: CAIRGTAKGYTF. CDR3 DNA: TGTGCCATCAGGGGGACAGCGAAGGGCTACACCTTC.

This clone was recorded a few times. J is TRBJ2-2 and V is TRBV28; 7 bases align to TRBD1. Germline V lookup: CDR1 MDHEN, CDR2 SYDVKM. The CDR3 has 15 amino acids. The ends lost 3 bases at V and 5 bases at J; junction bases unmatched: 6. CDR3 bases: TGTGCCAGCAGTTTCCCCCGCAGGGGGACCGGGGAGCTGTTTTTT. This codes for CASSFPRRGTGELFF.